The present T cell receptor beta chain was sequenced within a study of shared clonotypes between healthy human individuals. Looked up from germline, CDR1 is SGHRS and CDR2 is YFSETQ. The ends lost 3 bases at V and 5 bases at J; junction bases unmatched: 5. The CDR3 loop spans 14 amino acids. Naive CD8 cells, CD45RO-negative and positively selected for CCR7, excluded terminally differentiated effector memory CD45RA+ cells. As regards this clone: This same CDR3 is encoded by further DNA sequences in the sample.

Only in-frame clones appear in the TCRdb table, and some are missing; sequencing was by immunoSEQ multiplex PCR. The table lists some 1,900,000 clones, roughly 95% of them singletons. The sequence was obtained from a young man in good health. Sequenced material: naive CD8+ T cells sorted from blood. The rearrangement joins TRBV5-1 to TRBJ1-1; 9 bases fit TRBD1. The CDR3 is CASSYGQGRTEAFF. CDR3 coding DNA: TGCGCCAGCAGCTACGGACAGGGGAGGACTGAAGCTTTCTTT.